The present T cell receptor (beta chain) was sequenced within a study of T cells in Graves' hyperthyroidism and ophthalmopathy. For the study at large: Peripheral blood was obtained at initial diagnosis, preceding any treatment.

The V gene lost 3 bases and the J gene lost 6 bases, with 8 bases spanning the gap. Germline values: CDR1 MGHDK, CDR2 SYGVNS. CDR3 size: 12 residues. Amplification yielded TCR beta CDR3 regions, with RNA transcripts as the source. Researchers ran a first-round RT-PCR on the TCR CDR3 using the HTBI primer set. Via MiXCR, TCRdb re-called the multiplex PCR reads, giving one row per CDR3 protein. The data contain about 360,000 distinct CDR3 sequences, about 12% of them singletons. The V call is TRBV25-1, the J call TRBJ1-1; D gene uncertain. The sequence was obtained from a young woman with Graves' hyperthyroidism. Sequences were obtained from blood. For the CDR3, the DNA is TGTGCCAGCAGTGACTCCTTTGCTGAAGCTTTCTTT. Translated: CASSDSFAEAFF.